The rows below give T cell receptor beta chains drawn from one sample of a study of shared clonotypes between healthy human individuals. Here immunoSEQ multiplex PCR was the method, and the copy in TCRdb shows in-frame clones only, minus some. The data show about 980,000 clones, approximately 80% seen once. Sequencing was carried out using memory CD4+ T cells sorted from blood. The receptor source for this set is a young man in good health. CDR3s include the opening cysteine and the closing phenylalanine or tryptophan. The order of the fields is clone size, J gene, V gene, D gene, CDR3 protein, CDR3 DNA. A D gene is named only where the DNA matches it firmly. The size field is filled for only some rows; it gives once, few, many or a size class.

NA TRBJ2-1 TRBV5-6 TRBD1 CASSLQGGSYNEQFF TGTGCCAGCAGCTTACAGGGGGGTTCCTACAATGAGCAGTTCTTC
NA TRBJ1-2 TRBV9 TRBD1 CASSSTMGTGLSGYTF TGTGCCAGCAGCTCTACGATGGGGACAGGGTTGAGTGGCTACACCTTC
once TRBJ1-4 TRBV6-4 TRBD1 CAGTGKAANEKLFF TGTGCCGGGACAGGGAAGGCAGCTAATGAAAAACTGTTTTTT
NA TRBJ2-1 TRBV11-1 TRBD1 CASSPGQVSNEQFF TGTGCCAGCAGCCCCGGACAGGTCTCCAATGAGCAGTTCTTC
NA TRBJ2-2 TRBV30 NA CAWSSAGELFF TGTGCCTGGAGTTCCGCCGGGGAGCTGTTTTTT
NA TRBJ1-1 TRBV18 TRBD1 CASSPAQGEGAFF TGTGCCAGCTCACCAGCGCAGGGGGAAGGAGCTTTCTTT
NA TRBJ1-4 TRBV7-9 NA CASSGDYLNEKLFF TGTGCCAGCTCCGGGGACTACCTTAATGAAAAACTGTTTTTT
NA TRBJ1-6 TRBV19 NA CASSPRYRPPLANSPLHF TGTGCCAGTAGTCCCAGATACCGGCCTCCCTTGGCCAATTCACCCCTCCACTTT
NA TRBJ2-3 TRBV30 NA CAWSITRGTDTQYF TGTGCCTGGAGTATAACGCGGGGCACAGATACGCAGTATTTT
NA TRBJ1-3 TRBV18 NA CASSPNIGTSSGNTIYF TGTGCCAGCTCACCGAACATAGGGACGAGCTCTGGAAACACCATATATTTT
NA TRBJ1-3 TRBV5-6 TRBD1 CASSKDREISGNTIYF TGTGCCAGCAGCAAAGACAGGGAAATCTCTGGAAACACCATATATTTT
NA TRBJ2-1 TRBV30 NA CAWSTYRYNEQFF TGTGCCTGGAGTACCTACCGGTACAATGAGCAGTTCTTC
NA TRBJ2-7 TRBV28 TRBD1 CASSIPGGGSYEQYF TGTGCCAGCAGTATCCCAGGGGGCGGTTCCTACGAGCAGTACTTC
NA TRBJ2-3 TRBV29-1 TRBD1 CSVEGTGAGTDTQYF TGCAGCGTTGAAGGCACAGGGGCGGGCACAGATACGCAGTATTTT
NA TRBJ1-2 TRBV4-3 TRBD1 CASSLQVTGGNYGYTF TGCGCCAGCAGCCTTCAGGTGACAGGGGGCAACTATGGCTACACCTTC
few TRBJ1-5 TRBV7-2 NA CASSGDGYQPQHF TGTGCCAGCAGCGGGGACGGCTATCAGCCCCAGCATTTT
NA TRBJ2-7 TRBV29-1 NA CSVEPSDATYEQYF TGCAGCGTTGAACCCTCGGACGCTACCTACGAGCAGTACTTC
NA TRBJ2-1 TRBV2 TRBD2 CASRRGLAGNEQFF TGTGCCAGCAGACGGGGACTAGCGGGTAATGAGCAGTTCTTC
NA TRBJ1-6 TRBV28 NA CASSLGGGGNSPLHF TGTGCCAGCAGTTTAGGGGGCGGGGGGAATTCACCCCTCCACTTT
NA TRBJ2-7 TRBV28 NA CATQASSYEQYF TGTGCCACCCAGGCGTCCTCCTACGAGCAGTACTTC
NA TRBJ1-2 TRBV27 NA CASSLSDSNYGYTF TGTGCCAGCAGTTTATCTGACAGTAACTATGGCTACACCTTC
NA TRBJ1-1 TRBV5-4 NA CASSYTSQKNTEAFF TGTGCCAGCAGCTATACGTCCCAAAAGAACACTGAAGCTTTCTTT
NA TRBJ1-5 TRBV16 NA CASSGDIQYQPQHF TGTGCCAGCAGCGGGGACATTCAGTATCAGCCCCAGCATTTT
NA TRBJ2-7 TRBV15 NA CATSRGAFSTGHVF TGTGCCACCAGCAGGGGGGCATTTAGTACTGGTCATGTCTTC
once TRBJ1-6 TRBV4-1 NA CASSQEGYTPLHF TGCGCCAGCAGCCAAGAAGGGTATACACCCCTCCACTTT
NA TRBJ2-3 TRBV6-1 NA CASSFQGTDTQYF TGTGCCAGCAGTTTTCAGGGAACAGATACGCAGTATTTT
NA TRBJ2-5 TRBV18 TRBD2 CASSLIAGTVQETQYF TGTGCCAGCTCCCTAATAGCGGGCACGGTCCAAGAGACCCAGTACTTC
NA TRBJ2-3 TRBV27 NA CASRSWGRDTDTQYF TGTGCCAGCAGATCTTGGGGCCGTGACACAGATACGCAGTATTTT
NA TRBJ1-1 TRBV9 NA CASSVTLNTEAFF TGTGCCAGCAGCGTGACACTCAACACTGAAGCTTTCTTT
few TRBJ2-7 TRBV7-9 NA CASSPSSGSYEQYF TGTGCCAGCAGCCCTTCCTCGGGGAGTTACGAGCAGTACTTC
NA TRBJ2-7 TRBV6-5 TRBD1 CASSPTGGSSYEQYF TGTGCCAGCAGTCCTACAGGGGGCTCCTCCTACGAGCAGTACTTC
NA TRBJ2-2 TRBV27 NA CASTGVANTGELFF TGTGCCAGCACCGGGGTCGCGAACACCGGGGAGCTGTTTTTT
NA TRBJ2-1 TRBV20-1 NA CSAEIGEQFF TGCAGTGCTGAAATTGGTGAGCAGTTCTTC
NA TRBJ1-1 TRBV18 NA CASSPGAGSGTEAFF TGTGCCAGCTCACCAGGGGCAGGGTCGGGTACTGAAGCTTTCTTT
NA TRBJ2-7 TRBV29-1 NA CSVRTASSYEQYF TGCAGCGTGAGGACTGCAAGCTCCTACGAGCAGTACTTC
NA TRBJ2-3 TRBV4-1 TRBD2 CASSQRVGGGTDTQYF TGCGCCAGCAGCCAGAGAGTCGGGGGGGGCACAGATACGCAGTATTTT
NA TRBJ2-7 TRBV7-9 NA CASSLGLVYEQYF TGTGCCAGCAGCTTAGGACTGGTCTACGAGCAGTACTTC
NA TRBJ1-2 TRBV6-1 TRBD1 CASSSRDRDYGYTF TGTGCCAGCAGTAGCCGGGACAGGGACTATGGCTACACCTTC
once TRBJ1-1 TRBV25-1 NA CASARGGNTEAFF TGTGCCAGCGCCCGAGGGGGGAACACTGAAGCTTTCTTT
NA TRBJ2-2 TRBV5-1 NA CASSYSTPNRGKNTGELFF TGCGCCAGCAGCTATAGTACCCCAAACCGAGGGAAGAACACCGGGGAGCTGTTTTTT
NA TRBJ1-2 TRBV10-3 NA CAISVSGYGYTF TGTGCCATCAGTGTCTCAGGCTATGGCTACACCTTC
NA TRBJ2-2 TRBV5-6 NA CASSLEPTNTGELFF TGTGCCAGCAGCTTGGAGCCGACGAACACCGGGGAGCTGTTTTTT